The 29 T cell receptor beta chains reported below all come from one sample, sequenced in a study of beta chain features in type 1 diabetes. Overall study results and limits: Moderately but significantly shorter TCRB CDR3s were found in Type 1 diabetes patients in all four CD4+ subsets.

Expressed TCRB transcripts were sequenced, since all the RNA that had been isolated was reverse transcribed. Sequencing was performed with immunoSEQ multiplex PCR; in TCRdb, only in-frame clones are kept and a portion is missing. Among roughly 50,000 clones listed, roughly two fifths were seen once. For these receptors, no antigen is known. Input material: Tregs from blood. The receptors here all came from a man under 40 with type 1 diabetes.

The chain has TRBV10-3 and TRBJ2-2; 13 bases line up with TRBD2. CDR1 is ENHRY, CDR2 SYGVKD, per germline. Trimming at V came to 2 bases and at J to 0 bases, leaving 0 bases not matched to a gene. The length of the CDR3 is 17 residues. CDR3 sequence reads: CAISETSGRANTGELFF. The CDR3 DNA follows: TGTGCCATCAGTGAGACTAGCGGGAGGGCGAACACCGGGGAGCTGTTTTTT.

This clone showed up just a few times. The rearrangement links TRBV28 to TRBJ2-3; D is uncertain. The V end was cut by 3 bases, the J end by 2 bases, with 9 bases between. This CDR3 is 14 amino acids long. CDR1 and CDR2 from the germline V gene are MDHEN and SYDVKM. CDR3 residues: CASSFASVTDTQYF. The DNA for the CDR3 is TGTGCCAGCAGTTTCGCGAGCGTCACAGATACGCAGTATTTT.

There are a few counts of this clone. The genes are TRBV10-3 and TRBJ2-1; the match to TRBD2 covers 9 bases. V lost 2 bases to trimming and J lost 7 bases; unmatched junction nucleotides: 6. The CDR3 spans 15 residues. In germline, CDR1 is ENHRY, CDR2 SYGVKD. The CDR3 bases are TGTGCCATCAGTGAGAACGGACTAGCGTTGAATGAGCAGTTCTTC. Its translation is CAISENGLALNEQFF.

The chain's CDR3 is CASSFAGTAYGYTF. As DNA, the CDR3 is TGTGCCAGCAGCTTCGCCGGGACAGCCTATGGCTACACCTTC. V and J are TRBV7-2 and TRBJ1-2; 7 bases are a match to TRBD1. V dropped 3 bases and J dropped 4; count of bases not matched to a gene: 5. Germline V lookup: CDR1 SGHTA, CDR2 FQGNSA. This CDR3 is built from 14 residues.

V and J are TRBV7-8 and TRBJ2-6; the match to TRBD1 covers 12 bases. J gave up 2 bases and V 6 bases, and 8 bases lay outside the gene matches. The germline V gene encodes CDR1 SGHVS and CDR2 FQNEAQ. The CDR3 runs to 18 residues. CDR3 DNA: TGTGCCAGCAGAGGGAGGGACAGGGGGCGGGCTGGGGCCAACGTCCTGACTTTC. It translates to CASRGRDRGRAGANVLTF.

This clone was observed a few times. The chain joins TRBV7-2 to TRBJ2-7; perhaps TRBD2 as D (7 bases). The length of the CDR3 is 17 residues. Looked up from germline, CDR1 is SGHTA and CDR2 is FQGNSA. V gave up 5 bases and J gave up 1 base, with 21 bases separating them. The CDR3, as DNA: TGTGCCAGCAGCGTTTTAGGGGGGGTGTATACGTCCTACGAGCAGTACTTC. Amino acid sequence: CASSVLGGVYTSYEQYF. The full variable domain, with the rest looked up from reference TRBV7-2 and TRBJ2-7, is GAGVSQSPSNKVTEKGKDVELRCDPISGHTALYWYRQSLGQGLEFLIYFQGNSAPDKSGLPSDRFSAERTGGSVSTLTIQRTQQEDSAVYLCASSVLGGVYTSYEQYFGPGTRLTVT.

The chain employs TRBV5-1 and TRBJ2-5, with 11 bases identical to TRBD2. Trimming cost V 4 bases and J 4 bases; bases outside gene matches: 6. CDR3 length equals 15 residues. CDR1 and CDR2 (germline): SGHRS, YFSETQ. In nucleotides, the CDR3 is TGCGCCAGCAGCCAGGCGACTAGCGGGGTAGAGACCCAGTACTTC. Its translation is CASSQATSGVETQYF.

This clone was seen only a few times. This CDR3 is CAISESYSGDNEQFF. CDR3 DNA sequence: TGTGCCATCAGTGAGTCGTATAGCGGAGACAATGAGCAGTTCTTC. The chain employs TRBV10-3 and TRBJ2-1; tentatively, D is TRBD2 (6 bases). Per the germline V gene, CDR1 is ENHRY and CDR2 is SYGVKD. Trimming removed 0 bases at V and 5 bases at J, with 11 bases between. The CDR3 covers 15 residues.

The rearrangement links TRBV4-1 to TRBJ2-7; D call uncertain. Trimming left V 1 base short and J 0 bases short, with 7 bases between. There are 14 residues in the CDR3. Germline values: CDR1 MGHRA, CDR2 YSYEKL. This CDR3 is CASSQVGNSYEQYF. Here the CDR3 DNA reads TGCGCCAGCAGCCAAGTTGGCAACTCCTACGAGCAGTACTTC.

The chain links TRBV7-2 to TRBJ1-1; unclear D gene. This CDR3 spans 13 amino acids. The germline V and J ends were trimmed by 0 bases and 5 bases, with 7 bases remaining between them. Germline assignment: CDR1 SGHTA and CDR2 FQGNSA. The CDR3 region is CASSLAHGTEAFF. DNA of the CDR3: TGTGCCAGCAGCTTAGCGCACGGGACTGAAGCTTTCTTT.

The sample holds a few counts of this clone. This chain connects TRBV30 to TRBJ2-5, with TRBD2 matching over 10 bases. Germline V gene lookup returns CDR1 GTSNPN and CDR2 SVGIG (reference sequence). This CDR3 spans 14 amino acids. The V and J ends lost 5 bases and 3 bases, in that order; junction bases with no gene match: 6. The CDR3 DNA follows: TGTGCCTGGGCAACGGGGACTAGCGAAGAGACCCAGTACTTC. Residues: CAWATGTSEETQYF.

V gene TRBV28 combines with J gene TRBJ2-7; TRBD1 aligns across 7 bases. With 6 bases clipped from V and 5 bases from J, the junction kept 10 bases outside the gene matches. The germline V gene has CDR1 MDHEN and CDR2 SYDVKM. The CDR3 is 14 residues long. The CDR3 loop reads CASRNPVGGHEQYF. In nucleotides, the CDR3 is TGTGCCAGCAGAAACCCCGTAGGGGGCCACGAGCAGTACTTC.

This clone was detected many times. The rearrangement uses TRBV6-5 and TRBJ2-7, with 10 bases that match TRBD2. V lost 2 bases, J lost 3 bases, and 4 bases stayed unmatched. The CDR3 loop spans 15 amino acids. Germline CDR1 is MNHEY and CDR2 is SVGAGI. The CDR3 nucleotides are TGTGCCAGCAGTTACCCTAGCGGGAGTTACTACGAGCAGTACTTC. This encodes CASSYPSGSYYEQYF.

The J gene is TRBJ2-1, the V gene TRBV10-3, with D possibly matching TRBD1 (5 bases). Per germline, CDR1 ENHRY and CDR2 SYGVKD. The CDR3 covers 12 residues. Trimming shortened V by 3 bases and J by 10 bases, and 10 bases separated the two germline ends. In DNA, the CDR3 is TGTGCCATCAGTGAAAGGGGAACCGAGCAGTTCTTC. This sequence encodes CAISERGTEQFF.

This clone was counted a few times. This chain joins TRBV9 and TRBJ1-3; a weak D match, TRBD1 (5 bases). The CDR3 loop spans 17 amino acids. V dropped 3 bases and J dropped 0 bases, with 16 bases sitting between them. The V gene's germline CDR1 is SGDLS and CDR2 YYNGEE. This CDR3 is CASSGDTWGLSGNTIYF. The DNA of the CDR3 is TGTGCCAGCAGCGGAGATACGTGGGGACTCTCTGGAAACACCATATATTTT.

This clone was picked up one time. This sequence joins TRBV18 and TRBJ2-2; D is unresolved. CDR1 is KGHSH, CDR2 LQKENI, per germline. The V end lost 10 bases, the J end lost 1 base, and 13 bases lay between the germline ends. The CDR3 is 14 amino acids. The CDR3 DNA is TGTGCCACCCGTTGGGCAGTGAACACCGGGGAGCTGTTTTTT. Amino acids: CATRWAVNTGELFF.

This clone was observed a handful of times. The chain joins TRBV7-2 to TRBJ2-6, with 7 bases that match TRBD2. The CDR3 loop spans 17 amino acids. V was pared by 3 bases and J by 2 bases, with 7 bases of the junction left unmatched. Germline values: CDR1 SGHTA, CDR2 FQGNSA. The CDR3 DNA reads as TGTGCCAGCAGCTTTTTCGGGAGGCTAGCTGGGGCCAACGTCCTGACTTTC. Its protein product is CASSFFGRLAGANVLTF. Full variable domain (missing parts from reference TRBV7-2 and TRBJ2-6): GAGVSQSPSNKVTEKGKDVELRCDPISGHTALYWYRQSLGQGLEFLIYFQGNSAPDKSGLPSDRFSAERTGGSVSTLTIQRTQQEDSAVYLCASSFFGRLAGANVLTFGAGSRLTVL.

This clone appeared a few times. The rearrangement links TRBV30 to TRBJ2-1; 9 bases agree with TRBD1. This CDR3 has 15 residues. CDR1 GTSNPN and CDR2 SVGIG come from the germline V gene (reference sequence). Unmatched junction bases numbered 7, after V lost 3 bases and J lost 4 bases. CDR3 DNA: TGTGCCTGGAGCCTCGGGACAGGGATATACAATGAGCAGTTCTTC. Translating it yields CAWSLGTGIYNEQFF.

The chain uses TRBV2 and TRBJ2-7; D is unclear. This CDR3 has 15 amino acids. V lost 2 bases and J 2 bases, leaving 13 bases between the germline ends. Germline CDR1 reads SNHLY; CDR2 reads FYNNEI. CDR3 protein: CASSENSGWAYEQYF. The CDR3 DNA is TGTGCCAGCAGTGAAAATTCGGGTTGGGCCTACGAGCAGTACTTC.

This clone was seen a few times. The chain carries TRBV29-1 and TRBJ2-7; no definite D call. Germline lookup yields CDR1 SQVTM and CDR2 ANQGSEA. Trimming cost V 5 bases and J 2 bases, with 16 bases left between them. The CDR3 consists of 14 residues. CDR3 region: CSVTPNGAPYEQYF. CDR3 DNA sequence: TGCAGCGTTACCCCTAATGGAGCGCCCTACGAGCAGTACTTC.

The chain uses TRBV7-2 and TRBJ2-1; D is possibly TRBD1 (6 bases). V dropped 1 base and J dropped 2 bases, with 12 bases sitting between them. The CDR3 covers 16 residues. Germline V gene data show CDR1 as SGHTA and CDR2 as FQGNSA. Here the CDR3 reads CASSLEGTQTYNEQFF. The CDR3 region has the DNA TGTGCCAGCAGCTTAGAAGGGACACAGACCTACAATGAGCAGTTCTTC.

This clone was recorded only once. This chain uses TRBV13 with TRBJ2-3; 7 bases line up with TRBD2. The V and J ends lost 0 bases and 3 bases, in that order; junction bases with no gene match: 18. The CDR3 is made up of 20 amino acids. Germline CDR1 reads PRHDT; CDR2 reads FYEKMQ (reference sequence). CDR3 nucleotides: TGTGCCAGCAGCTTAGGCCGTTGGTGGGAGGGCCATAGTAATACAGATACGCAGTATTTT. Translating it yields CASSLGRWWEGHSNTDTQYF.

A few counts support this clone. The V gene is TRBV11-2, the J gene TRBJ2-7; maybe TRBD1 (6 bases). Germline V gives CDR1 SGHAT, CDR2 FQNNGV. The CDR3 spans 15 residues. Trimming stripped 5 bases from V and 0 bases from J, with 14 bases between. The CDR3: CASSPHTGNSYEQYF. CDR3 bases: TGTGCCAGCAGCCCACATACAGGGAACTCCTACGAGCAGTACTTC.

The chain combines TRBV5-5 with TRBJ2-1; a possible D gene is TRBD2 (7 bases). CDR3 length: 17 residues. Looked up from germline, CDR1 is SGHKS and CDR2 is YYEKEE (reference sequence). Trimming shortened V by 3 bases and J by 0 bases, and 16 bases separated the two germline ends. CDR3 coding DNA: TGTGCCAGCAGCTGGTGGGGGGGCGGGCACTCCTACAATGAGCAGTTCTTC. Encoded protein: CASSWWGGGHSYNEQFF.

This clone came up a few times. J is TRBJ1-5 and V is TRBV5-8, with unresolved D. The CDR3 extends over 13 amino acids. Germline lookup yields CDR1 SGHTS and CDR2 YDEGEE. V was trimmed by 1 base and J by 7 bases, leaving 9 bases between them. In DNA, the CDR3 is TGTGCCAGCAGCTTGTTGAGGCACCAGCCCCAGCATTTT. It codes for CASSLLRHQPQHF.

Here the CDR3 DNA reads TGTGCCAGCAGCTTTACTAGCGCTCCGAACACCGGGGAGCTGTTTTTT. Residues: CASSFTSAPNTGELFF. V usage is TRBV7-2 and J usage is TRBJ2-2; 7 positions agree with TRBD2. The J segment lost 0 bases and the V segment lost 3 bases, leaving 4 bases of the junction unmatched. CDR1 SGHTA and CDR2 FQGNSA come from the germline V gene. This CDR3 has 16 amino acids.

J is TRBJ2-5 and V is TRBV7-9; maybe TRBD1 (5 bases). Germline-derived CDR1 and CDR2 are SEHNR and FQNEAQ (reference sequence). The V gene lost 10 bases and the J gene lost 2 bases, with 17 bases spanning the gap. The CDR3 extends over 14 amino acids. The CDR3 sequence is CAIQRQGSQETQYF. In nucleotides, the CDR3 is TGTGCCATCCAGCGCCAGGGATCTCAAGAGACCCAGTACTTC.

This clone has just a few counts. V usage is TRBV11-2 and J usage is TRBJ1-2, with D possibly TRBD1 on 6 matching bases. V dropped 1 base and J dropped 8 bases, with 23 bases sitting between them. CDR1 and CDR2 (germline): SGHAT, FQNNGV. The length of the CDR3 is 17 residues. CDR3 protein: CASSLVPGGQGRGGYTF. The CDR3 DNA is TGTGCCAGCAGCTTAGTCCCTGGGGGCCAGGGCCGAGGGGGCTACACCTTC.

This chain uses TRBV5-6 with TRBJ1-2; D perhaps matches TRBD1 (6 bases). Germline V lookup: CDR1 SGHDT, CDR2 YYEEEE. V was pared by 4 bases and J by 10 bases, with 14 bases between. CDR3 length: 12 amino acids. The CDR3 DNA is TGTGCCAGCAGCCTCCGGACAGATTTCTACACCTTC. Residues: CASSLRTDFYTF.